Listed below are T cell receptor beta chains from one sample, sequenced in a study of blood T cell repertoires in COVID-19. Sequenced by immunoSEQ multiplex PCR; TCRdb stores in-frame clones only, minus some. The sample holds over 200,000 clones, around 80% seen once. Sequencing input: peripheral blood. These receptors came from a man older than 75 with acute or convalescent COVID-19. The CDR3 runs from the conserved cysteine through the conserved F or W. D genes are given only for firm matches. Only part of the rows carry a size: once, few, many, or a class if the clone is expanded.

J: TRBJ2-3
V: TRBV27
D: NA
size: NA
CDR3: CASSPSRDWPDF
DNA: TGTGCCAGCAGTCCCTCCCGGGACTGGCCAGATTTT

J: TRBJ2-3
V: TRBV24-1
D: TRBD2
size: NA
CDR3: CATSDPGLAGSSWGTDTQYF
DNA: TGTGCCACCAGTGATCCCGGACTAGCGGGAAGCTCATGGGGGACAGATACGCAGTATTTT

J: TRBJ2-7
V: TRBV7-9
D: TRBD2
size: NA
CDR3: CASSWGLAGKGYEQYF
DNA: TGTGCCAGCAGCTGGGGACTAGCGGGAAAGGGTTACGAGCAGTACTTC

J: TRBJ1-4
V: TRBV5-1
D: NA
size: NA
CDR3: CASSLADGNEKLFF
DNA: TGCGCCAGCAGCTTGGCCGACGGGAATGAAAAACTGTTTTTT

J: TRBJ1-6
V: TRBV5-6
D: TRBD1
size: NA
CDR3: CASSPVGQAVAPLHF
DNA: TGTGCCAGCAGCCCAGTTGGACAGGCAGTCGCGCCCCTCCACTTT

J: TRBJ1-5
V: TRBV5-8
D: NA
size: once
CDR3: CASSLGREAQPQHF
DNA: TGTGCCAGCAGCTTGGGTAGGGAGGCTCAGCCCCAGCATTTT

J: TRBJ2-2
V: TRBV7-9
D: TRBD1
size: NA
CDR3: CASSWGQQNTGELFF
DNA: TGTGCCAGCAGCTGGGGACAGCAGAACACCGGGGAGCTGTTTTTT

J: TRBJ1-5
V: TRBV19
D: TRBD1
size: NA
CDR3: CASSLTGSNQPQHF
DNA: TGTGCCAGTAGTTTGACAGGGAGCAATCAGCCCCAGCATTTT

J: TRBJ1-1
V: TRBV30
D: NA
size: NA
CDR3: CAWSQAGAEAFF
DNA: TGTGCCTGGAGTCAAGCAGGGGCTGAAGCTTTCTTT

J: TRBJ2-7
V: TRBV24-1
D: TRBD2
size: NA
CDR3: CATSDSRTSGYEQYF
DNA: TGTGCCACCAGTGACTCAAGGACTAGCGGCTACGAGCAGTACTTC

J: TRBJ2-5
V: TRBV6-2/TRBV6-3
D: TRBD1
size: NA
CDR3: CASSTHGTGRRETQYF
DNA: TGTGCCAGCAGTACCCACGGGACAGGGCGGCGAGAGACCCAGTACTTC

J: TRBJ1-4
V: TRBV28
D: TRBD1
size: NA
CDR3: CASKTGAKEKLFF
DNA: TGTGCCAGCAAGACAGGGGCAAAGGAAAAACTGTTTTTT

J: TRBJ2-2
V: TRBV5-1
D: TRBD1
size: many
CDR3: CASKTGTENTGELFF
DNA: TGCGCCAGCAAAACCGGGACAGAGAACACCGGGGAGCTGTTTTTT

J: TRBJ1-1
V: TRBV3-1/TRBV3-2
D: NA
size: NA
CDR3: CASSLRTTGDTEAFF
DNA: TGTGCCAGCAGCCTACGGACAACTGGGGACACTGAAGCTTTCTTT

J: TRBJ2-7
V: TRBV28
D: TRBD1
size: NA
CDR3: CASSFRGRAPYF
DNA: TGTGCCAGCAGTTTTAGGGGGCGGGCGCCGTACTTC

J: TRBJ2-1
V: TRBV6-2/TRBV6-3
D: NA
size: few
CDR3: CASSYSQYNEQFF
DNA: TGTGCCAGCAGTTATTCACAATACAATGAGCAGTTCTTC

J: TRBJ2-1
V: TRBV12-2
D: NA
size: NA
CDR3: CASRLEPGQGAYNEQFF
DNA: TGTGCAAGTCGCTTAGAACCGGGACAGGGGGCCTACAATGAGCAGTTCTTC

J: TRBJ1-6
V: TRBV19
D: NA
size: NA
CDR3: CASSIALLLLRSSPLHF
DNA: TGTGCCAGTAGTATAGCCCTCCTTCTACTCCGGAGTTCACCCCTCCACTTT

J: TRBJ1-1
V: TRBV6-5
D: NA
size: once
CDR3: CASNLQGRGTEAFF
DNA: TGTGCCAGCAACCTCCAGGGGAGGGGCACTGAAGCTTTCTTT

J: TRBJ1-3
V: TRBV19
D: NA
size: few
CDR3: CASISFSGNTIYF
DNA: TGTGCCAGTATAAGCTTCTCTGGAAACACCATATATTTT

J: TRBJ1-1
V: TRBV30
D: TRBD1
size: NA
CDR3: CAWVRQGGPNTEAFF
DNA: TGTGCCTGGGTCAGACAGGGGGGCCCGAACACTGAAGCTTTCTTT

J: TRBJ1-6
V: TRBV29-1
D: TRBD1
size: NA
CDR3: CSVGQGLDSPLHF
DNA: TGCAGCGTGGGACAGGGCCTGGATTCACCCCTCCACTTT

J: TRBJ2-1
V: TRBV5-1
D: TRBD2
size: NA
CDR3: CASSLAGGIDNEQFF
DNA: TGCGCCAGCAGCTTAGCGGGGGGGATCGACAATGAGCAGTTCTTC

J: TRBJ1-4
V: TRBV30
D: TRBD1
size: once
CDR3: CAWSGQGNEKLFF
DNA: TGTGCCTGGAGCGGACAGGGGAATGAAAAACTGTTTTTT

J: TRBJ2-5
V: TRBV6-1
D: TRBD1
size: NA
CDR3: CASSEWDRTRETQYF
DNA: TGTGCCAGCAGTGAATGGGACAGGACGCGCGAGACCCAGTACTTC

J: TRBJ1-4
V: TRBV7-9
D: TRBD1
size: NA
CDR3: CASSLRAGGGKLFF
DNA: TGTGCCAGCAGCTTGAGGGCAGGGGGCGGAAAACTGTTTTTT

J: TRBJ2-7
V: TRBV9
D: NA
size: NA
CDR3: CASSVGVSYEQYF
DNA: TGTGCCAGCAGCGTAGGCGTCTCTTACGAGCAGTACTTC

J: TRBJ2-5
V: TRBV19
D: TRBD1
size: NA
CDR3: CASSIADRGETQYF
DNA: TGTGCCAGTAGTATAGCCGACAGGGGGGAGACCCAGTACTTC

J: TRBJ2-3
V: TRBV3-1/TRBV3-2
D: NA
size: NA
CDR3: CASSQVGGSTDTQYF
DNA: TGTGCCAGCAGCCAAGTAGGCGGGAGCACAGATACGCAGTATTTT

J: TRBJ2-1
V: TRBV24-1
D: TRBD2
size: NA
CDR3: CATSDPQGAGARLDEQFF
DNA: TGTGCCACCAGTGACCCCCAGGGAGCGGGAGCAAGATTAGATGAGCAGTTCTTC

J: TRBJ2-4
V: TRBV12-3/TRBV12-4
D: NA
size: NA
CDR3: CASSLQGRNIQYF
DNA: TGTGCCAGCAGTCTACAGGGGAGGAACATTCAGTACTTC

J: TRBJ2-6
V: TRBV7-9
D: NA
size: NA
CDR3: CASSRWGGRSSGANVLTF
DNA: TGTGCCAGCAGCCGATGGGGAGGCCGAAGCTCTGGGGCCAACGTCCTGACTTTC

J: TRBJ2-7
V: TRBV7-9
D: TRBD2
size: NA
CDR3: CASSSRAGGPSEQYF
DNA: TGTGCCAGCAGCTCCCGAGCGGGAGGGCCGTCCGAGCAGTACTTC

J: TRBJ1-2
V: TRBV6-5
D: TRBD1
size: NA
CDR3: CASSYSTGGDGYTF
DNA: TGTGCCAGCAGTTACTCGACAGGGGGCGATGGCTACACCTTC

J: TRBJ2-1
V: TRBV5-1
D: TRBD2
size: once
CDR3: CASSLGTSGGVVEEQFF
DNA: TGCGCCAGCAGCTTGGGAACCTCGGGGGGGGTGGTGGAAGAGCAGTTCTTC

J: TRBJ2-3
V: TRBV19
D: TRBD2
size: NA
CDR3: CASSSGLAGTDTQYF
DNA: TGTGCCAGTAGTTCCGGACTAGCGGGCACAGATACGCAGTATTTT

J: TRBJ1-2
V: TRBV28
D: TRBD1
size: once
CDR3: CASSSPAAGTGENYGYTF
DNA: TGTGCCAGCAGTTCGCCCGCCGCAGGGACAGGGGAAAACTATGGCTACACCTTC

J: TRBJ2-7
V: TRBV5-5
D: TRBD1
size: NA
CDR3: CASSFTDRVYEQYF
DNA: TGTGCCAGCAGCTTCACGGACAGGGTGTACGAGCAGTACTTC

J: TRBJ1-5
V: TRBV28
D: NA
size: NA
CDR3: CASNPGQQSNQPQHF
DNA: TGTGCCAGCAACCCAGGACAGCAGAGCAATCAGCCCCAGCATTTT

J: TRBJ1-2
V: TRBV6-5
D: NA
size: NA
CDR3: CASSPNNYGYTF
DNA: TGTGCCAGCAGTCCAAATAACTATGGCTACACCTTC